Shown below are 31 T cell receptor beta chains from a single sample sequenced in a study of ipilimumab plus nivolumab after autologous stem cell transplantation. Sequencing was performed with immunoSEQ multiplex PCR; in TCRdb, only in-frame clones are kept and a portion is missing. The sample contains 17,000 or so clones, roughly 80% of which appear only once. Sequencing was performed on PBMCs, taken in a trial of ipilimumab plus nivolumab as post-transplant consolidation. These receptors came from a male donor with diffuse large B-cell lymphoma.

This clone has only one observation. This chain joins TRBV29-1 and TRBJ2-1, with D perhaps given as TRBD1 or TRBD2 (5 bases each). This CDR3 is built from 15 residues. Germline V gene sequence: CDR1 SQVTM, CDR2 ANQGSEA. V was shortened by 6 bases and J by 1 base, with 16 bases between the two germline ends. In DNA form, the CDR3 reads TGCAGCGTGGACACTTCGAGGGCATCCTACAATGAGCAGTTCTTC. As protein: CSVDTSRASYNEQFF.

The chain employs TRBV4-1 and TRBJ2-1, with D unresolved. This CDR3 contains 12 residues. V was clipped by 2 bases and J by 1 base, with 0 bases between them. Germline V gives CDR1 MGHRA, CDR2 YSYEKL. In DNA, the CDR3 is TGCGCCAGCAGCCAATCCTACAATGAGCAGTTCTTC. Its protein product is CASSQSYNEQFF.

This chain links TRBV10-1 with TRBJ2-1, with D hard to call. V lost 0 bases and J lost 6, with 6 bases in between. Germline CDR1 reads WNHNN; CDR2 reads SYGVQD (reference sequence). The CDR3 is 13 residues long. Here the CDR3 reads CASSESLSNEQFF. DNA of the CDR3: TGCGCCAGCAGTGAGTCACTAAGCAATGAGCAGTTCTTC.

This chain uses TRBV11-3 with TRBJ2-1; D is uncertain. Trimming took off 1 base at V and 0 bases at J, with 10 bases between the two ends. CDR3 length: 16 residues. The germline V gene encodes CDR1 SGHNT and CDR2 YENEEA. Here the CDR3 DNA reads TGTGCCAGCAGCTTAGCGTGGCGAAGCTCCTACAATGAGCAGTTCTTC. This gives the protein CASSLAWRSSYNEQFF.

The gene calls are TRBV6-5 and TRBJ1-5; maybe TRBD1 (6 bases). This CDR3 has 15 amino acids. Trimming pared 0 bases from V and 5 bases from J, leaving 11 bases between. Germline CDR1 reads MNHEY; CDR2 reads SVGAGI. The DNA of the CDR3 is TGTGCCAGCAGTTACTCGAACAGGGCGGATCAGCCCCAGCATTTT. Translating it yields CASSYSNRADQPQHF.

The chain employs TRBV30 and TRBJ1-2; D call uncertain. The CDR3 is made up of 16 amino acids. Trimming took 7 bases from V and 4 from J, leaving 25 bases between them. CDR1 is GTSNPN and CDR2 is SVGIG in the germline V gene (reference sequence). The CDR3 DNA reads as TGTGCCTTTGCGGACGGAAGCAACCCGACCCTCTATGGCTACACCTTC. As protein: CAFADGSNPTLYGYTF.

This clone was picked up one time. The V and J genes are TRBV27 and TRBJ1-2; D is unresolved. V lost 8 bases, J lost 3 bases, and 13 bases lay in between. CDR1 is MNHEY and CDR2 is SMNVEV in the germline V gene (reference sequence). The CDR3 has 13 amino acids. The CDR3 is CASATAQYYGYTF. In DNA, the CDR3 is TGTGCCAGCGCGACTGCCCAGTACTATGGCTACACCTTC.

This clone was detected only once. This chain links TRBV2 with TRBJ2-3; D gene uncertain. V was trimmed by 8 bases and J by 4 bases, leaving 10 bases between them. In germline, CDR1 is SNHLY, CDR2 FYNNEI. There are 12 residues in the CDR3. CDR3 loop: CASSLWSDTQYF. DNA of the CDR3: TGTGCCAGCTCCCTTTGGTCAGATACGCAGTATTTT.

The rearrangement uses TRBV2 and TRBJ2-7; TRBD1 matches 7 bases. The CDR3 loop spans 15 amino acids. Losses at the gene ends were 0 bases for V and 1 base for J; bases not matched to a gene: 3. CDR1 and CDR2 from the germline V gene are SNHLY and FYNNEI. CDR3 coding DNA: TGTGCCAGCAGTGAAGCTCCGGACAGGTCCTACGAGCAGTACTTC. It codes for CASSEAPDRSYEQYF.

This chain uses TRBV19 with TRBJ1-3; D gene uncertain. Germline-derived CDR1 and CDR2 are LNHDA and SQIVND (reference sequence). This CDR3 comprises 15 residues. V was trimmed by 4 bases and J by 0 bases, leaving 10 bases between them. Here the CDR3 DNA reads TGTGCCAGTAGTAAGGTGGAACTCTCTGGAAACACCATATATTTT. It yields the protein CASSKVELSGNTIYF.

The chain recombines TRBV30 with TRBJ2-5; 8 bases align to TRBD2. The trim removed 5 bases at V and 5 bases at J, leaving 7 bases unmatched. This CDR3 has 13 residues. Germline lookup yields CDR1 GTSNPN and CDR2 SVGIG (reference sequence). CDR3 loop: CAWARTSRETQYF. The CDR3 region has the DNA TGTGCCTGGGCCCGGACTAGCCGTGAGACCCAGTACTTC.

V gene TRBV21-1 combines with J gene TRBJ1-6; the table gives TRBD1 as D, unverified against the DNA. TRBV21-1 has pseudogene status. The CDR3 is 14 amino acids. The CDR3 spells CASSKEQGGTPLHF. CDR3 sequence (DNA): TGTGCCAGCAGCAAAGAACAGGGGGGGACACCCCTCCACTTT.

V gene TRBV4-1 combines with J gene TRBJ1-1, with 9 bases aligning to TRBD1. Germline-derived CDR1 and CDR2 are MGHRA and YSYEKL. Trimming cost V 3 bases and J 5 bases; bases outside gene matches: 4. This CDR3 is 14 amino acids long. CDR3 nucleotides: TGCGCCAGCAGCCAGCCGACAGGGGGGACTGAAGCTTTCTTT. Encoded protein: CASSQPTGGTEAFF.

The rearrangement links TRBV14 to TRBJ1-1; possibly TRBD1 for D (5 bases). This CDR3 contains 15 residues. Germline lookup yields CDR1 SGHDN and CDR2 FVKESK. V was clipped by 5 bases and J by 1 base, with 14 bases between them. Here the CDR3 reads CASSLRAGRNTEAFF. The DNA for the CDR3 is TGTGCCAGCAGCTTACGGGCAGGGAGGAACACTGAAGCTTTCTTT.

The CDR3 protein is CASSVLETGELFF. The CDR3 coding sequence is TGTGCCAGCAGTGTACTCGAAACCGGGGAGCTGTTTTTT. The chain recombines TRBV6-1 with TRBJ2-2; D call uncertain. Per germline, CDR1 MNHNS and CDR2 SASEGT. Trimming stripped 4 bases from V and 5 bases from J, with 8 bases between. The CDR3 is made up of 13 amino acids.

V gene TRBV5-1 combines with J gene TRBJ2-5, with 13 bases matching TRBD2. Germline V CDR1 and CDR2: SGHRS, YFSETQ. The CDR3 covers 14 residues. J gave up 12 bases and V 4 bases, and 9 bases lay outside the gene matches. In DNA form, the CDR3 reads TGCGCCAGCAGCCCTGGACTAGCGGGGGAACCTGAGTACTTC. This sequence encodes CASSPGLAGEPEYF.

The chain couples TRBV19 to TRBJ1-4, with D tentatively TRBD1 (6 bases). Trimming took 5 bases from V and 7 from J, leaving 17 bases between them. The length of the CDR3 is 15 residues. The germline CDR1 and CDR2 sequences are LNHDA and SQIVND (reference sequence). In DNA, the CDR3 is TGTGCCAGTAGTTCCAGGGAGGGGGGAAGTGAAAAACTGTTTTTT. This sequence encodes CASSSREGGSEKLFF. Drawing the rest from reference TRBV19 and TRBJ1-4, the complete variable domain is DGGITQSPKYLFRKEGQNVTLSCEQNLNHDAMYWYRQDPGQGLRLIYYSQIVNDFQKGDIAEGYSVSREKKESFPLTVTSAQKNPTAFYLCASSSREGGSEKLFFGSGTQLSVL.

The chain links TRBV4-2 to TRBJ2-7, with TRBD2 matching 8 bases. The CDR3 contains 15 residues. The ends lost 0 bases at V and 3 bases at J; junction bases unmatched: 4. Germline CDR1 reads LGHNA; CDR2 reads YNFKEQ. This CDR3 reads CASSQEKAGVYEQYF. The CDR3 DNA is TGTGCCAGCAGCCAAGAAAAAGCGGGAGTCTACGAGCAGTACTTC.

This clone was seen just once. The chain is built from TRBV15 and TRBJ2-5; TRBD1 matches 8 bases. The DNA matches TRBJ2-7 better at its end, which makes the J call doubtful. Germline V gene sequence: CDR1 LNHNV, CDR2 YYDKDF (reference sequence). There are 14 residues in the CDR3. CDR3 DNA: TGTGCCACCAGCAGGGACAGGGAGCAGGACGAGCAGTACTTC. This codes for CATSRDREQDEQYF.

The V and J genes are TRBV9 and TRBJ1-1; 9 bases line up with TRBD1. The V and J ends lost 4 bases and 6 bases, in that order; junction bases with no gene match: 13. There are 16 residues in the CDR3. CDR1 and CDR2 from the germline V gene are SGDLS and YYNGEE. The CDR3, as DNA: TGTGCCAGCAGCCTCACAGGGGACAGGGTCGTAGCTGAAGCTTTCTTT. Amino acid sequence: CASSLTGDRVVAEAFF.

The chain links TRBV5-5 to TRBJ2-3; D unresolved. The V gene lost 3 bases and the J gene lost 2 bases, with 4 bases spanning the gap. The CDR3 spans 12 residues. CDR1 and CDR2 (germline): SGHKS, YYEKEE (reference sequence). This CDR3 is CASSSHTDTQYF. DNA of the CDR3: TGTGCCAGCAGCTCCCACACAGATACGCAGTATTTT.

The V gene is TRBV5-6, the J gene TRBJ2-1; TRBD2 aligns across 9 bases. Trimming cost V 0 bases and J 3 bases; bases outside gene matches: 1. The CDR3 sequence is 15 residues long. Germline CDR1 is SGHDT and CDR2 is YYEEEE. In DNA, the CDR3 is TGTGCCAGCAGCTTGGGGACTAGCGACTACAATGAGCAGTTCTTC. Amino acid sequence: CASSLGTSDYNEQFF.

The chain recombines TRBV7-6 with TRBJ2-3; 15 nucleotides match TRBD2. The germline gives CDR1 SGHVS, CDR2 FNYEAQ. This CDR3 contains 18 residues. V lost 3 bases to trimming and J lost 0 bases; unmatched junction nucleotides: 4. The CDR3 region has the DNA TGTGCCAGCAGCTTGTTCGGGACTAGCGGGGGGAGCACAGATACGCAGTATTTT. Translation: CASSLFGTSGGSTDTQYF.

The rearrangement uses TRBV12-5 and TRBJ1-1; D not certain. The V gene lost 1 base and the J gene lost 6 bases, with 9 bases spanning the gap. Germline CDR1 is LGHNT and CDR2 is FRNRAP. This CDR3 is built from 13 residues. In DNA, the CDR3 is TGTGCTAGTGGTTTGGACTTAGACTCTGAAGCTTTCTTT. It yields the protein CASGLDLDSEAFF.

The J gene is TRBJ2-1, the V gene TRBV10-1, with 9 bases fitting TRBD2. The CDR3 spans 13 residues. Germline CDR1 and CDR2: WNHNN and SYGVQD (reference sequence). Trimming at V came to 1 base and at J to 9 bases, leaving 1 base not matched to a gene. CDR3 region: CASSEWRGGEQFF. Here the CDR3 DNA reads TGCGCCAGCAGTGAGTGGCGGGGGGGTGAGCAGTTCTTC.

The gene calls are TRBV2 and TRBJ1-2, with 11 bases fitting TRBD1. The V and J ends lost 7 bases and 5 bases, in that order; junction bases with no gene match: 9. Germline assignment: CDR1 SNHLY and CDR2 FYNNEI. There are 15 residues in the CDR3. CDR3 protein: CASKEDRGRFYGYTF. CDR3 sequence (DNA): TGTGCCAGCAAAGAGGACAGGGGGCGTTTTTATGGCTACACCTTC.

The rearrangement links TRBV7-9 to TRBJ2-7, with a weak D call TRBD1 (5 bases). CDR1 and CDR2 (germline): SEHNR, FQNEAQ (reference sequence). The V gene lost 10 bases and the J gene lost 5 bases, with 24 bases spanning the gap. The length of the CDR3 is 15 residues. For the CDR3, the DNA is TGTGCCATCGGAAAGGGTACAGGTAAAAAGGACGAGCAGTACTTC. The encoded protein is CAIGKGTGKKDEQYF.

The V and J genes are TRBV5-1 and TRBJ1-4, with TRBD1 identical over 9 bases. In germline, CDR1 is SGHRS, CDR2 YFSETQ. There are 14 residues in the CDR3. Trimming cost V 0 bases and J 10 bases; bases outside gene matches: 4. DNA of the CDR3: TGCGCCAGCAGCTTGGACAGGGGGCGAGGAAAACTGTTTTTT. The encoded protein is CASSLDRGRGKLFF.

The chain joins TRBV7-5 to TRBJ1-2; the D segment call TRBD1 is taken from the table without a DNA check. TRBV7-5 is an annotated pseudogene. The CDR3 is made up of 16 amino acids. The CDR3 sequence is CVRSSGDRGPLYGYTF. Written as DNA, the CDR3 is TGTGTCAGAAGCTCAGGGGACAGGGGCCCTCTCTATGGCTACACCTTC.

This clone turned up a few times. The chain employs TRBV27 and TRBJ2-7, with D possibly TRBD2 on 5 matching bases. V was trimmed by 6 bases and J by 5 bases, leaving 14 bases between them. The germline V gene has CDR1 MNHEY and CDR2 SMNVEV (reference sequence). This CDR3 is built from 13 residues. The CDR3 nucleotides read TGTGCCAGCAGACTCGCCCGGGAACACGAGCAGTACTTC. Amino acid sequence: CASRLAREHEQYF.

The V call is TRBV9, the J call TRBJ2-1; TRBD2 matches 9 bases. The ends lost 3 bases at V and 3 bases at J; junction bases unmatched: 7. The CDR3 runs to 16 residues. The germline CDR1 and CDR2 sequences are SGDLS and YYNGEE. CDR3 DNA sequence: TGTGCCAGCAGCGCCGCGGGGGGGGCCCACTACAATGAGCAGTTCTTC. Translated: CASSAAGGAHYNEQFF.